A selection of T cell receptor beta chains follows, all from one sample in a study of blood T cell repertoires in COVID-19. Assay used: immunoSEQ multiplex PCR; TCRdb lists only in-frame clones, some missing. The data show around 190,000 clones, 80% to 90% seen once. What was sequenced was peripheral blood. The receptors here all came from a man in his late teens or twenties who had recovered from COVID-19. Both conserved end residues are part of each CDR3. The D gene is left open where the match is weak. Size is omitted from some rows. Given values are once, few, many or a class for expanded clones.

>TRBJ2-3|NA|TRBV7-9|NA
TGTGCCAGCAGCCTGGGCAGCCTAATTAGCACAGATACGCAGTATTTT
CASSLGSLISTDTQYF
>TRBJ2-6|NA|TRBV2|NA
TGTGCCAGCAGTGACCGGACCGGGAGCTCTGGGGCCAACGTCCTGACTTTC
CASSDRTGSSGANVLTF
>TRBJ1-3|NA|TRBV9|NA
TGTGCCAGCAGTAACCGACCGGAGAGCTCTGGAAACACCATATATTTT
CASSNRPESSGNTIYF
>TRBJ1-2|NA|TRBV25-1|NA
TGTGCCAGCAGTGAATCTGGGGACTCTAACTATGGCTACACCTTC
CASSESGDSNYGYTF
>TRBJ1-4|NA|TRBV15|NA
TGTGCCACCAGCAGAGCCAGTACAAATGAAAAACTGTTTTTT
CATSRASTNEKLFF
>TRBJ2-7|NA|TRBV27|few
TGTGCCAGCTTCGGGACAAACTACGAGCAGTACTTC
CASFGTNYEQYF
>TRBJ2-7|TRBD2|TRBV2|NA
TGTGCCAGCTATGGACGGGGGGACTCCTACGAGCAGTACTTC
CASYGRGDSYEQYF
>TRBJ2-5|NA|TRBV24-1|once
TGTGCCACCAGTCGAAATGAGGATATTAGGGAGACCCAGTACTTC
CATSRNEDIRETQYF
>TRBJ1-5|TRBD1|TRBV30|NA
TGTGCCTGGAGTGGGACAGGGGCCTTCGCGGCCCAGCATTTT
CAWSGTGAFAAQHF
>TRBJ1-3|TRBD1|TRBV5-1|NA
TGCGCCAGCAGCTTGGACTCCCCAGGGGGCTCTGGAAACACCATATATTTT
CASSLDSPGGSGNTIYF
>TRBJ1-6|NA|TRBV5-6|NA
TGTGCCAGCAGCTGGGCGGGCTCCTATAATTCACCCCTCCACTTT
CASSWAGSYNSPLHF
>TRBJ2-3|NA|TRBV3-1/TRBV3-2|NA
TGTGCCAGCAGCCAAGATGCGGCAGTCATCACAGATACGCAGTATTTT
CASSQDAAVITDTQYF
>TRBJ2-3|TRBD1|TRBV23-1|NA
TGCGCCAGCAGTCATTACCTAGACAGGGACAGCACAGATACGCAGTATTTT
CASSHYLDRDSTDTQYF
>TRBJ2-5|NA|TRBV5-6|NA
TGTGCCAGCAGCTTGGCCACCGGAGGGTTGGGAGAGACCCAGTACTTC
CASSLATGGLGETQYF
>TRBJ2-1|TRBD2|TRBV19|once
TGTGCCAGCACTAGCGGGAGGGCCGGTGAGCAGTTCTTC
CASTSGRAGEQFF
>TRBJ2-7|TRBD1|TRBV7-3|NA
TGTGCCAGCAGCTTAGGGGACAGCAGGGGTGAGCAGTACTTC
CASSLGDSRGEQYF
>TRBJ2-1|TRBD1|TRBV19|NA
TGTGCCAGCGCCGGACAGGTGGGAGTTTACAATGAGCAGTTCTTC
CASAGQVGVYNEQFF
>TRBJ1-1|NA|TRBV9|NA
TGTGCCAGCAGCGCCCAATCGACAGCCACTGAAGCTTTCTTT
CASSAQSTATEAFF
>TRBJ1-1|TRBD1|TRBV5-1|once
TGCGCCAGCAGCTTAATACAGGGGGCAGGAACTGAAGCTTTCTTT
CASSLIQGAGTEAFF
>TRBJ1-3|NA|TRBV2|NA
TGTGCCAGCAGTGTAGATTCGGTTAACTCTGGAAACACCATATATTTT
CASSVDSVNSGNTIYF
>TRBJ2-6|NA|TRBV5-1|NA
TGCGCCAGCAGCCTATTCTCTGGGGCCAACGTCCTGACTTTC
CASSLFSGANVLTF
>TRBJ2-7|TRBD1|TRBV7-9|NA
TGTGCCAGCAGCTTAGCTCGGGACAGTCAGAGGCTTTCCTACGAGCAGTACTTC
CASSLARDSQRLSYEQYF
>TRBJ1-6|NA|TRBV5-1|NA
TGCGCCAGCAGCTTCGACGGAGCCTCGCTTCACTTT
CASSFDGASLHF
>TRBJ2-7|NA|TRBV7-6|NA
TGTGCCAGCAGCTTAGCAAAACGGGGGGAGCAGTACTTC
CASSLAKRGEQYF
>TRBJ2-3|NA|TRBV9|NA
TGTGCCAGCAGCGTTTCAGCGCAAATACGGACAGATACGCAGTATTTT
CASSVSAQIRTDTQYF
>TRBJ2-1|TRBD1|TRBV18|NA
TGTGCCAGCTCACTGGACAGGGGGGGTGAGCAGTTCTTC
CASSLDRGGEQFF
>TRBJ2-3|NA|TRBV5-1|NA
TGCGCCAGCAGCTTAGGGGCTGGGCGCCCACAAGATACGCAGTATTTT
CASSLGAGRPQDTQYF
>TRBJ2-5|TRBD2|TRBV6-5|once
TGTGCCAGCAGTCCCGACGGGGGGTTAGAGACCCAGTACTTC
CASSPDGGLETQYF
>TRBJ1-5|TRBD1|TRBV18|NA
TGTGCCAGCTCACCTTCAACCGGGACAGGGAATCAGCCCCAGCATTTT
CASSPSTGTGNQPQHF
>TRBJ1-2|NA|TRBV4-1|NA
TGCGCCAGCAGCCAAGTAGCTAACTATGGCTACACCTTC
CASSQVANYGYTF
>TRBJ2-7|NA|TRBV7-8|NA
TGTGCCAGCAGCTCCTACCCCCGTCTGAATCCCACGGGGGTCTACGAGCAGTACTTC
CASSSYPRLNPTGVYEQYF
>TRBJ2-1|TRBD2|TRBV19|NA
TGTGCCAGTAGTTTGTGGACTAGCGGGAGGCGAGGTGAGCAGTTCTTC
CASSLWTSGRRGEQFF
>TRBJ2-3|TRBD2|TRBV7-3|NA
TGTGCCAGCAGCCCATCGGGCGGGAGAAGCGCAGATACGCAGTATTTT
CASSPSGGRSADTQYF
>TRBJ2-7|TRBD2|TRBV15|NA
TGTGCCACCAGCAGCCACCGGGGACTAGCGGGCTACGAGCAGTACTTC
CATSSHRGLAGYEQYF
>TRBJ1-1|TRBD1|TRBV18|NA
TGTGCCAGCTCACCACCCGGGACAGGGATTGAAGCTTTCTTT
CASSPPGTGIEAFF
>TRBJ1-1|NA|TRBV4-1|few
TGCGCCAGCAGCCACCAGGAGGGCACTGAAGCTTTCTTT
CASSHQEGTEAFF
>TRBJ2-1|TRBD2|TRBV11-1|once
TGTGCCAGCAGCGACGGACTAGCGTGGAATGAGCAGTTCTTC
CASSDGLAWNEQFF
>TRBJ1-5|TRBD1|TRBV5-5|NA
TGTGCCAGCAGCCAGACAGGGGACGATGGTCAGCCCCAGCATTTT
CASSQTGDDGQPQHF
>TRBJ2-1|NA|TRBV12-5|NA
TGTGCTAGTGGTCCCTCCAACAGGGCTCATGAGCAGTTCTTC
CASGPSNRAHEQFF
>TRBJ1-1|NA|TRBV21-1|NA
TGTGCCAGCAGCAAAAATCGCCGGGACAGGGCAATGAACACTGAAGCTTTCTTT
CASSKNRRDRAMNTEAFF
>TRBJ2-2|TRBD2|TRBV19|NA
TGTGCCAGTAGTACGGGGACTAGCGGCACCGGGGAGCTGTTTTTT
CASSTGTSGTGELFF
>TRBJ2-5|NA|TRBV5-1|NA
TGCGCCAGCAGCTTATACACTAGCGAGACCCAGTACTTC
CASSLYTSETQYF
>TRBJ2-6|NA|TRBV2|NA
TGTGCCAGCGGAGCGGCTGGGGCCAACGTCCTGACTTTC
CASGAAGANVLTF
>TRBJ2-7|TRBD1|TRBV6-6|NA
TGTGCCAGCAGTCGACAGGGTTCCTACGAGCAGTACTTC
CASSRQGSYEQYF
>TRBJ2-7|TRBD1|TRBV4-1|NA
TGCGCCAGCAGCCAGGCCCTTGCGGGACAGGCGGACCACGAGCAGTACTTC
CASSQALAGQADHEQYF
>TRBJ2-5|TRBD2|TRBV2|NA
TGTGCCAGCAGTGACCGACTAGCGGGGGCCCAAGAGACCCAGTACTTC
CASSDRLAGAQETQYF
>TRBJ1-2|NA|TRBV5-6|few
TGTGCCAGCAGGGGAGGGATGGCAGGGAGCTATGGCTACACCTTC
CASRGGMAGSYGYTF
>TRBJ2-3|NA|TRBV5-1|NA
TGCGCCAGCAGCTCCGGAGGGGACACAGATACGCAGTATTTT
CASSSGGDTDTQYF
>TRBJ2-2|TRBD1|TRBV6-5|NA
TGTGCCACCATAAATTCGGACAGGGGAACCGGGGAGCTGTTTTTT
CATINSDRGTGELFF
>TRBJ2-5|NA|TRBV11-2|NA
TGTGCCAGCAGCTTAGAGGGGGGTAAACAGCAAGAGACCCAGTACTTC
CASSLEGGKQQETQYF
>TRBJ1-2|TRBD1|TRBV5-1|NA
TGCGCCAGCAGCATGGGACAGGGGTTGAACTATGGCTACACCTTC
CASSMGQGLNYGYTF
>TRBJ2-1|TRBD2|TRBV10-3|NA
TGTGCCATCAGTGAGCGGACTAGCGGAGGCTACAATGAGCAGTTCTTC
CAISERTSGGYNEQFF
>TRBJ2-7|NA|TRBV7-2|NA
TGTGCCAGCAGCTTAGAGGGCGGGAAGGCCGAGCAGTACTTC
CASSLEGGKAEQYF
>TRBJ2-2|TRBD2|TRBV7-2|NA
TGTGCCAGCAGACCGGGACTAGTGAACACCGGGGAGCTGTTTTTT
CASRPGLVNTGELFF
>TRBJ2-7|TRBD2|TRBV19|NA
TGTGCCAGTTCTAGCGGGAGAATCTACGAGCAGTACTTC
CASSSGRIYEQYF